A selection of T cell receptor beta chains follows, all from one sample in a study of T cell repertoires in cytomegalovirus infection. TCRdb re-called the reads through MiXCR, storing one row per CDR3 protein. The sample holds 150,000 to 200,000 distinct CDR3 sequences; about a fifth are singletons and the top ten take around a quarter. No antigen has been identified for these receptors. The source material was CD8+ T cells from cultured PBMCs, sampled from culture after CMV antigen stimulation. These TCRs come from a human donor in good health (CMV status not recorded). Some clones in this sample may be carry-over from other donors' samples. Both conserved end residues are part of each CDR3. Each record gives: V gene, clone size, J gene, D gene, CDR3 DNA, CDR3 protein. A D gene is named only where the DNA matches it firmly. Clone size is not always given. Where it is, it says once, few, many or a class for expanded clones.

V gene: TRBV15; clone size: few; J gene: TRBJ2-1; D gene: .; CDR3 DNA: TGTGCCACCAACGATAGGGACCTAGGAGCCTACAATGAGCAGTTCTTC; CDR3 protein: CATNDRDLGAYNEQFF
V gene: TRBV7-2; clone size: .; J gene: TRBJ2-7; D gene: TRBD1; CDR3 DNA: TGTGCCAGCAGCCCCGGGACAGGCGTACCAGGCTACGAGCAGTACTTC; CDR3 protein: CASSPGTGVPGYEQYF
V gene: TRBV28; clone size: .; J gene: TRBJ2-3; D gene: .; CDR3 DNA: TGTGCCAGCAGCTCACGATTTACCGCTAGCACCACAGATACGCAGTATTTT; CDR3 protein: CASSSRFTASTTDTQYF
V gene: TRBV7-6; clone size: .; J gene: TRBJ2-7; D gene: .; CDR3 DNA: TGTGCCAGCAGCCTACTCAGGGGTGCATACGAGCAGTACTTC; CDR3 protein: CASSLLRGAYEQYF
V gene: TRBV11-2; clone size: many; J gene: TRBJ2-3; D gene: TRBD2; CDR3 DNA: TGTGCCAGCAGCCCCCCCCTAGCGGGGGGGCCGGATACGCAGTATTTT; CDR3 protein: CASSPPLAGGPDTQYF
V gene: TRBV7-9; clone size: .; J gene: TRBJ2-7; D gene: TRBD1; CDR3 DNA: TGTGCCAGCAGCCACCGGGACAGGGACCCCTACGAGCAGTACTTC; CDR3 protein: CASSHRDRDPYEQYF
V gene: TRBV7-2; clone size: few; J gene: TRBJ2-5; D gene: .; CDR3 DNA: TGTGCCAGCAGCTTAGTCGCTCCCGCCCTTTCCCAAGAGACCCAGTACTTC; CDR3 protein: CASSLVAPALSQETQYF
V gene: TRBV2; clone size: .; J gene: TRBJ1-3; D gene: .; CDR3 DNA: TGTGCCAGCAGTGAAGTTGGGGAGGGAGAGCTTGGAAACACCATATATTTT; CDR3 protein: CASSEVGEGELGNTIYF
V gene: TRBV19; clone size: .; J gene: TRBJ1-1; D gene: TRBD1; CDR3 DNA: TGTGCCAGTAGCGTGACAGGGCGAGAAGCTTTCTTT; CDR3 protein: CASSVTGREAFF
V gene: TRBV7-2; clone size: .; J gene: TRBJ2-7; D gene: .; CDR3 DNA: TGTGCCAGCAGCTTAGGCCACGGGGAACTATCTAGGAAGTACTTC; CDR3 protein: CASSLGHGELSRKYF
V gene: TRBV7-6; clone size: .; J gene: TRBJ2-5; D gene: TRBD2; CDR3 DNA: TGTGCCAGCGGCGGACTAGCAAGAAAAGAGACCCAGTACTTC; CDR3 protein: CASGGLARKETQYF
V gene: TRBV2; clone size: .; J gene: TRBJ1-5; D gene: .; CDR3 DNA: TGTGCCAGCAGTGAACCAGGGTATAGCAATCAGCCCCAGCATTTT; CDR3 protein: CASSEPGYSNQPQHF
V gene: TRBV7-8; clone size: few; J gene: TRBJ2-3; D gene: TRBD2; CDR3 DNA: TGTGCCAGCAGCTCTGAGACTAGCAATCAGGCCGATACGCAGTATTTT; CDR3 protein: CASSSETSNQADTQYF
V gene: TRBV28; clone size: .; J gene: TRBJ1-5; D gene: .; CDR3 DNA: TGTGCCAGCAGTCCCGGGACGGGGGAATGGCCCCAGCATTTT; CDR3 protein: CASSPGTGEWPQHF
V gene: TRBV7-9; clone size: many; J gene: TRBJ2-1; D gene: TRBD2; CDR3 DNA: TGTGCCAGCACCGGGGGGGCCGTCGGCTCCTACAATGAGCAGTTCTTC; CDR3 protein: CASTGGAVGSYNEQFF
V gene: TRBV9; clone size: few; J gene: TRBJ1-1; D gene: .; CDR3 DNA: TGTGCCAGCAGCGTAGAGGCAGGGCCGCACACTGAAGCTTTCTTT; CDR3 protein: CASSVEAGPHTEAFF
V gene: TRBV27; clone size: .; J gene: TRBJ1-4; D gene: .; CDR3 DNA: TGTGCCAGCAGTCCACTTACCCAAGTTGCAACTAATGAAAAACTGTTTTTT; CDR3 protein: CASSPLTQVATNEKLFF
V gene: TRBV12-3/TRBV12-4; clone size: few; J gene: TRBJ2-3; D gene: .; CDR3 DNA: TGTGCCAGCAGTTTACTATCGGGGGCCTACACAGATACGCAGTATTTT; CDR3 protein: CASSLLSGAYTDTQYF
V gene: TRBV12-5; clone size: many; J gene: TRBJ2-1; D gene: TRBD1; CDR3 DNA: TGTGCTAGTGGTTTGGAAGGACAGGGGGCGTACAATGAGCAGTTCTTC; CDR3 protein: CASGLEGQGAYNEQFF
V gene: TRBV7-9; clone size: few; J gene: TRBJ1-5; D gene: .; CDR3 DNA: TGTGCCAGCAGCTTAGCCGGTGGGCCCCAGCATTTT; CDR3 protein: CASSLAGGPQHF
V gene: TRBV7-2; clone size: few; J gene: TRBJ1-1; D gene: .; CDR3 DNA: TGTGCCAGCAGCGATACAGGGAGTACTGAAGCTTTCTTT; CDR3 protein: CASSDTGSTEAFF
V gene: TRBV7-2; clone size: few; J gene: TRBJ2-1; D gene: .; CDR3 DNA: TGTGCCAGCAGCTTGCGACACCACAATGAGCAGTTCTTC; CDR3 protein: CASSLRHHNEQFF
V gene: TRBV27; clone size: medium-sized; J gene: TRBJ2-2; D gene: TRBD2; CDR3 DNA: TGTGCCAGCAGTTCCCTAAATAGCGGGGGGGCCTCCGGGGAGCTGTTTTTT; CDR3 protein: CASSSLNSGGASGELFF
V gene: TRBV7-6; clone size: .; J gene: TRBJ1-1; D gene: .; CDR3 DNA: TGTGCCAGCAGTAAGGGGATGGGCACTGAAGCTTTCTTT; CDR3 protein: CASSKGMGTEAFF
V gene: TRBV5-4; clone size: .; J gene: TRBJ2-1; D gene: TRBD1; CDR3 DNA: TGTGCCAGCAGCTTGGGGCAGGGGGCCTATGAGCAGTTCTTC; CDR3 protein: CASSLGQGAYEQFF
V gene: TRBV7-3; clone size: .; J gene: TRBJ1-1; D gene: .; CDR3 DNA: TGTGCCAGCAGCTTCCTTGGACGTCTAAACACTGAAGCTTTCTTT; CDR3 protein: CASSFLGRLNTEAFF
V gene: TRBV12-3/TRBV12-4; clone size: .; J gene: TRBJ2-3; D gene: TRBD2; CDR3 DNA: TGTGCCATCCTCTCCGGGACTAGCGGGGGTATCACAGATACGCAGTATTTT; CDR3 protein: CAILSGTSGGITDTQYF
V gene: TRBV7-9; clone size: few; J gene: TRBJ2-7; D gene: TRBD1; CDR3 DNA: TGTGCCAGCAGCCCCCCGGGACAGGGGGCACGGGAGCAGTACTTC; CDR3 protein: CASSPPGQGAREQYF
V gene: TRBV27; clone size: few; J gene: TRBJ2-1; D gene: .; CDR3 DNA: TGTGCCAGCAGTTTTGGCTCCCCCATTAAAAATGAGCAGTTCTTC; CDR3 protein: CASSFGSPIKNEQFF
V gene: TRBV6-2/TRBV6-3; clone size: .; J gene: TRBJ1-5; D gene: .; CDR3 DNA: TGTGCCAGCAGTTACGGGTACAGGGCCAGCAATCAGCCCCAGCATTTT; CDR3 protein: CASSYGYRASNQPQHF
V gene: TRBV6-1; clone size: .; J gene: TRBJ1-5; D gene: .; CDR3 DNA: TGTGCCAGCAGTGGCTGGGGACTGCATTCAGATCAGCCCCAGCATTTT; CDR3 protein: CASSGWGLHSDQPQHF
V gene: TRBV7-6; clone size: once; J gene: TRBJ2-1; D gene: TRBD2; CDR3 DNA: TGTGCCAGCAGCTTAGAACTAGCGGGGGCATCCTACAATGAGCAGTTCTTC; CDR3 protein: CASSLELAGASYNEQFF
V gene: TRBV10-2; clone size: .; J gene: TRBJ2-2; D gene: .; CDR3 DNA: TGCGCCAGCATGTACAGGGCCGGGGAGCTGTTTTTT; CDR3 protein: CASMYRAGELFF
V gene: TRBV6-1; clone size: few; J gene: TRBJ1-2; D gene: TRBD1; CDR3 DNA: TGTGCCAGCAGCCCCACAGGGGATCATACCTATGGCTACACCTTC; CDR3 protein: CASSPTGDHTYGYTF
V gene: TRBV6-2/TRBV6-3; clone size: .; J gene: TRBJ1-2; D gene: .; CDR3 DNA: TGTGCCACCCTCACAAGGACGGAGCGGACCTATGGCTACACCTTC; CDR3 protein: CATLTRTERTYGYTF
V gene: TRBV4-1; clone size: few; J gene: TRBJ2-2; D gene: TRBD1; CDR3 DNA: TGCGCCAGCAGCCACCAGGACAGGGTTGGCACCGGGGAGCTGTTTTTT; CDR3 protein: CASSHQDRVGTGELFF
V gene: TRBV6-5; clone size: few; J gene: TRBJ1-1; D gene: .; CDR3 DNA: TGTGCCAGCAGTTACTCGAGGAGGGACATGAACACTGAAGCTTTCTTT; CDR3 protein: CASSYSRRDMNTEAFF
V gene: TRBV7-9; clone size: few; J gene: TRBJ2-7; D gene: .; CDR3 DNA: TGTGCCAGCAGCTCCTCAGGATACTACGAGCAGTACTTC; CDR3 protein: CASSSSGYYEQYF
V gene: TRBV12-3/TRBV12-4; clone size: .; J gene: TRBJ2-5; D gene: .; CDR3 DNA: TGTGCCAGCAGTTTATCCCCACCGGGAGTTGCAGAGACCCAGTACTTC; CDR3 protein: CASSLSPPGVAETQYF
V gene: TRBV7-9; clone size: .; J gene: TRBJ2-2; D gene: .; CDR3 DNA: TGTGCCAGCAGCACTGTGGGGGTCCCCGGGGAGCTGTTTTTT; CDR3 protein: CASSTVGVPGELFF
V gene: TRBV6-8; clone size: .; J gene: TRBJ1-5; D gene: .; CDR3 DNA: TGTGCCAGCAGTTACCCAGGGGTCGCTCAGCCCCAGCATTTT; CDR3 protein: CASSYPGVAQPQHF
V gene: TRBV28; clone size: .; J gene: TRBJ1-5; D gene: TRBD1; CDR3 DNA: TGTGCCAGCAGTTTTATGGGGACAGGACTCAATCAGCCCCAGCATTTT; CDR3 protein: CASSFMGTGLNQPQHF
V gene: TRBV6-6; clone size: .; J gene: TRBJ1-4; D gene: .; CDR3 DNA: TGTGCCAGCAGTTACTCTCCTCCAGGGGCGGGGAGAAAACTGTTTTTT; CDR3 protein: CASSYSPPGAGRKLFF
V gene: TRBV19; clone size: few; J gene: TRBJ1-4; D gene: .; CDR3 DNA: TGTGCCAGTAGTGCCCCCGGGACACTGAAGGAAAAACTGTTTTTT; CDR3 protein: CASSAPGTLKEKLFF
V gene: TRBV19; clone size: .; J gene: TRBJ2-1; D gene: .; CDR3 DNA: TGTGCCAGTTATTACCGGGACACCTCCTACAATGAGCAGTTCTTC; CDR3 protein: CASYYRDTSYNEQFF
V gene: TRBV14; clone size: .; J gene: TRBJ2-1; D gene: .; CDR3 DNA: TGTGCCAGCAGCCCCAACCGGGGCTACAGAAACAATGAGCAGTTCTTC; CDR3 protein: CASSPNRGYRNNEQFF
V gene: TRBV5-4; clone size: few; J gene: TRBJ2-2; D gene: .; CDR3 DNA: TGTGCCAGCAGTGACACCGGGGAGCTGTTTTTT; CDR3 protein: CASSDTGELFF
V gene: TRBV7-9; clone size: few; J gene: TRBJ2-3; D gene: .; CDR3 DNA: TGTGCCAGCAGCTCGCCCCTCACAGATACGCAGTATTTT; CDR3 protein: CASSSPLTDTQYF
V gene: TRBV7-9; clone size: .; J gene: TRBJ2-1; D gene: TRBD1; CDR3 DNA: TGTGCCAGCAGCTCCGGACAGGGGGGGGGTGTGGGGCAGTTCTTC; CDR3 protein: CASSSGQGGGVGQFF
V gene: TRBV5-6; clone size: few; J gene: TRBJ1-2; D gene: .; CDR3 DNA: TGTGCCAGCAGCCTAGGGACCGCCTGGGACACCTTC; CDR3 protein: CASSLGTAWDTF
V gene: TRBV7-8; clone size: .; J gene: TRBJ1-5; D gene: .; CDR3 DNA: TGTGCCAGCAGCCGACAGGACCCGAGCAATCAGCCCCAGCATTTT; CDR3 protein: CASSRQDPSNQPQHF
V gene: TRBV7-2; clone size: .; J gene: TRBJ2-5; D gene: .; CDR3 DNA: TGTGCCAGCAGCCTGGGACGGCCTCAAGAGACCCAGTACTTC; CDR3 protein: CASSLGRPQETQYF